This T cell receptor beta chain derives from a study of post-analysis software for immune sequencing data. Across the whole study: Progressive-relapsing, secondary progressive and relapsing-remitting multiple sclerosis were among the disease courses included. Whole-study findings and limits: A handful of TRBV segments appeared more often in patients than in controls, and TRBV5-6, TRBV5-1 and TRBV20-1 were among these. Normalized Chao1 diversity in multiple sclerosis patients fell significantly below that of controls. Batch-mates among the samples co-clustered strongly by F measure.

For this clonotype: Its antigen is unknown.

The library was made from cDNA and included unique molecular identifiers. About 460,000 cDNA molecules were obtained from roughly 1 to 10 million T cells. One entry per CDR3 protein results from TCRdb running MiXCR on the PCR reads. The profile shows fewer than 850,000 distinct CDR3 sequences, approximately 44% of them singletons. CDR3 length: 14 amino acids. The germline V gene encodes CDR1 SNHLY and CDR2 FYNNEI. V lost 5 bases and J lost 4, with 9 bases in between. The receptor was isolated from a girl between 10 and 17 years old with multiple sclerosis. Sequencing was done on a sample of blood. The V and J genes are TRBV2 and TRBJ2-6; a weak D match, TRBD1 (5 bases). CDR3 sequence: CASSKGAGANVLTF. CDR3 coding DNA: TGTGCCAGCAGTAAAGGGGCAGGGGCCAACGTCCTGACTTTC. The complete variable domain, with remaining parts taken from reference TRBV2 and TRBJ2-6, reads EPEVTQTPSHQVTQMGQEVILRCVPISNHLYFYWYRQILGQKVEFLVSFYNNEISEKSEIFDDQFSVERPDGSNFTLKIRSTKLEDSAMYFCASSKGAGANVLTFGAGSRLTVL.